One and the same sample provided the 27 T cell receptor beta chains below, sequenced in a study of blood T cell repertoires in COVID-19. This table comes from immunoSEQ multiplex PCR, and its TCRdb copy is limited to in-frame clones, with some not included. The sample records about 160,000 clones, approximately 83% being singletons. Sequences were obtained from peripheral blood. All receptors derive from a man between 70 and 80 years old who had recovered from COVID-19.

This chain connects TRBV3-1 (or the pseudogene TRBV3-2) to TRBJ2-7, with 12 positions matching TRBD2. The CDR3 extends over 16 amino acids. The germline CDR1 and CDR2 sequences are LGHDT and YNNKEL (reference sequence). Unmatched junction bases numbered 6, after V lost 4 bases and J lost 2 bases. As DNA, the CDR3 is TGTGCCAGCAGCCTCGGCCTAGCGGGAGGGACCTACGAGCAGTACTTC. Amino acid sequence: CASSLGLAGGTYEQYF.

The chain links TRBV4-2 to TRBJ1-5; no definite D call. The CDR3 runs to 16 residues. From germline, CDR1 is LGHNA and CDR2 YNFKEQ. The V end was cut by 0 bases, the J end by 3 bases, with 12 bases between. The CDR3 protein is CASSQEFQDYNQPQHF. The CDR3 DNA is TGTGCCAGCAGCCAAGAATTCCAGGACTACAATCAGCCCCAGCATTTT.

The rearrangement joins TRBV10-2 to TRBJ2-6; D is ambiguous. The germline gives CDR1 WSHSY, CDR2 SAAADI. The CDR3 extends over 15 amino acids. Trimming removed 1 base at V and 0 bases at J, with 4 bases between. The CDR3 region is CASSEWSSGANVLTF. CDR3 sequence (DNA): TGCGCCAGCAGTGAGTGGAGCTCTGGGGCCAACGTCCTGACTTTC.

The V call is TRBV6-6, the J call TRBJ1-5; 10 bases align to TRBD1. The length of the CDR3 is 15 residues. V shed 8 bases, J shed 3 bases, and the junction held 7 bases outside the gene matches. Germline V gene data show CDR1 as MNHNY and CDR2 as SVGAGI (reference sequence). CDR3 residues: CASYPGQGNNQPQHF. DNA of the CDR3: TGTGCCAGCTATCCGGGACAGGGGAACAATCAGCCCCAGCATTTT.

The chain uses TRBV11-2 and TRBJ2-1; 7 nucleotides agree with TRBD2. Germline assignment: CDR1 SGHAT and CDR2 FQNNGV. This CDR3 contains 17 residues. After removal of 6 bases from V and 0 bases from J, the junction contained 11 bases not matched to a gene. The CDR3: CASSPGGAGNSYNEQFF. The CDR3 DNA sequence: TGTGCCAGCAGTCCCGGAGGAGCGGGGAACTCCTACAATGAGCAGTTCTTC.

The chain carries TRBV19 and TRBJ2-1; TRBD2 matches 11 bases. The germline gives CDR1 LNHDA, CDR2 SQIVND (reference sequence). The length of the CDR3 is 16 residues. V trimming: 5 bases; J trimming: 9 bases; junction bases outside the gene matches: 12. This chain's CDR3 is CASSLYVLAGAGEQFF. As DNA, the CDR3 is TGTGCCAGTAGTCTATACGTACTAGCGGGAGCAGGTGAGCAGTTCTTC.

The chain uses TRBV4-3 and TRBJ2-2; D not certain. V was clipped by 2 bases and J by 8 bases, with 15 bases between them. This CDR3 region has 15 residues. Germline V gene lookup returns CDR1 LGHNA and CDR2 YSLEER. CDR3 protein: CASSQNMAAAGELFF. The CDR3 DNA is TGCGCCAGCAGCCAAAACATGGCGGCGGCGGGGGAGCTGTTTTTT.

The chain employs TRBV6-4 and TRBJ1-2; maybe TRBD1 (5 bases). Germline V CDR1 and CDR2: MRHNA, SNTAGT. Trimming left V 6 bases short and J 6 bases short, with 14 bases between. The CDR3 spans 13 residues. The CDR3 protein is CASSAGGSDGYTF. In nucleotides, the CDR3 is TGTGCCAGCAGCGCCGGGGGGTCAGATGGCTACACCTTC.

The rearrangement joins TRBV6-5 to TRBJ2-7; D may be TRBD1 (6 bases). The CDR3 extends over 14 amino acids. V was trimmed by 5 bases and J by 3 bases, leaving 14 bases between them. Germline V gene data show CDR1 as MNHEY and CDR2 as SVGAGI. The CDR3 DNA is TGTGCCAGCAGTCCCCGACAGGTTGGCTACGAGCAGTACTTC. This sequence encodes CASSPRQVGYEQYF.

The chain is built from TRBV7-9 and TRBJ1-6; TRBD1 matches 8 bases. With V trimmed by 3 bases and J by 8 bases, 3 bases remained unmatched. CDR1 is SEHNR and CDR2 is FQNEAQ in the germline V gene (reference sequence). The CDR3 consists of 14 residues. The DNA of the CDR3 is TGTGCCAGCAGCTTCGAGGACAGGGATTCACCCCTCCACTTT. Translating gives CASSFEDRDSPLHF.

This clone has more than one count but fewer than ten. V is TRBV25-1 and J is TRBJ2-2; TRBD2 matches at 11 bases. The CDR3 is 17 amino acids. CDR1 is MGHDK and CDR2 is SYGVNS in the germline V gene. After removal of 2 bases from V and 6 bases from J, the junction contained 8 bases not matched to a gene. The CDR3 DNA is TGTGCCAGCAGTGAAGGAGGGGGTAGCGGGAGGGCCGGGGAGCTGTTTTTT. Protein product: CASSEGGGSGRAGELFF.

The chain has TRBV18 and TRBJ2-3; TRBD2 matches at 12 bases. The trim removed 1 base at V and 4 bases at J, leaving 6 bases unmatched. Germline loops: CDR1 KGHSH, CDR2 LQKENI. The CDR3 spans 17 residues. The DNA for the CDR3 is TGTGCCAGCTCACCACGGTCCCTAGCGGGAGGGGCAGATACGCAGTATTTT. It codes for CASSPRSLAGGADTQYF.

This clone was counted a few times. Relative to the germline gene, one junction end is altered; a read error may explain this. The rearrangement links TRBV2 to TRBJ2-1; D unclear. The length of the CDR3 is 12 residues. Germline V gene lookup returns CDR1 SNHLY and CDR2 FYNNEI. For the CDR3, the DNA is TGTGCCAGCAGTGAGCAGTACACTGAGCAGTTCTTC. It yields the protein CASSEQYTEQFF.

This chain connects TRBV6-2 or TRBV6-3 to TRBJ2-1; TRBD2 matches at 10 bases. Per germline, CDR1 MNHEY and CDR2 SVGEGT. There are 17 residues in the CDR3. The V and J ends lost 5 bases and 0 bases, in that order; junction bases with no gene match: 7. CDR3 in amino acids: CASSLSGLASSYNEQFF. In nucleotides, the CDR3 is TGTGCCAGCAGTCTATCGGGACTAGCGAGCTCCTACAATGAGCAGTTCTTC.

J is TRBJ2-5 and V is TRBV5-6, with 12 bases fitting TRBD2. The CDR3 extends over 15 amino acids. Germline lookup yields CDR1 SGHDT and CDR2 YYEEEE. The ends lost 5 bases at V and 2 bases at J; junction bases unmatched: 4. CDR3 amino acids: CASSRGLAGQETQYF. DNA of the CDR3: TGTGCCAGCAGTCGTGGACTAGCGGGACAAGAGACCCAGTACTTC.

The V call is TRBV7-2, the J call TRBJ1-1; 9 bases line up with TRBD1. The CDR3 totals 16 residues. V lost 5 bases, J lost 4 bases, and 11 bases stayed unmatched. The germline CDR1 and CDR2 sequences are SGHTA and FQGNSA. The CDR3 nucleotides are TGTGCCAGCAGCGCGCCGGGACAGGGCTCGTTCACTGAAGCTTTCTTT. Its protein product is CASSAPGQGSFTEAFF.

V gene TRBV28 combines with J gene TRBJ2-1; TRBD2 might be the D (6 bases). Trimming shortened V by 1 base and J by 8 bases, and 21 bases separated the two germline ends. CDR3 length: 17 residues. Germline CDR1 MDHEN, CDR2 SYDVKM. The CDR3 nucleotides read TGTGCCAGCAGTTTATCAGCGGGCACGTACCACCCCGATGAGCAGTTCTTC. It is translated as CASSLSAGTYHPDEQFF. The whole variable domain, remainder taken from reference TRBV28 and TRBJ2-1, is DVKVTQSSRYLVKRTGEKVFLECVQDMDHENMFWYRQDPGLGLRLIYFSYDVKMKEKGDIPEGYSVSREKKERFSLILESASTNQTSMYLCASSLSAGTYHPDEQFFGPGTRLTVL.

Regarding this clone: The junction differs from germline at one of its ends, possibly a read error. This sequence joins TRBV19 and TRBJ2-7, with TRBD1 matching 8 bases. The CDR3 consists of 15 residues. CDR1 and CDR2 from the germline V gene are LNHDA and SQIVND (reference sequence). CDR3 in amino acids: CASSMRQGASSEQYF. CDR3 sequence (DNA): TGTGCCAGTAGTATGCGCCAGGGGGCATCCTCCGAGCAGTACTTC.

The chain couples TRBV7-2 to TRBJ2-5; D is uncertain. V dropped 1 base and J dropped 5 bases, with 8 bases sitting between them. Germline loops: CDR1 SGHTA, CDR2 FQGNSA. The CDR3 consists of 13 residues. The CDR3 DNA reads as TGTGCCAGCAGCTTAGTTGTCGGGGAGACCCAGTACTTC. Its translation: CASSLVVGETQYF.

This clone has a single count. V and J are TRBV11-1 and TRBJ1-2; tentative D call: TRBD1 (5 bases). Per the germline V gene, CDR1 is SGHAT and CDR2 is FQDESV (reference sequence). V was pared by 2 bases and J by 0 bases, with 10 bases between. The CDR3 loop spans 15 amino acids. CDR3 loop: CASSLRQGANYGYTF. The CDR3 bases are TGTGCCAGCAGCTTAAGGCAGGGCGCTAACTATGGCTACACCTTC.

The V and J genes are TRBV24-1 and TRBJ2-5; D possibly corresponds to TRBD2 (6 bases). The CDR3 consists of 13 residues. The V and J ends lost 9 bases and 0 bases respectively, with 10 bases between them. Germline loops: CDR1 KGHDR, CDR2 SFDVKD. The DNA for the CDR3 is TGTGCCACCGCGGGGACGAACCAAGAGACCCAGTACTTC. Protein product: CATAGTNQETQYF.

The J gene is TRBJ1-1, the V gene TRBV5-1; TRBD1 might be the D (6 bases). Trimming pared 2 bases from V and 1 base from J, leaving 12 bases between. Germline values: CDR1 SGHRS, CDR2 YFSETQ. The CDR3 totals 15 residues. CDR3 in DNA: TGCGCCAGCAGCTTACAGGGCTTTGGGAACACTGAAGCTTTCTTT. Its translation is CASSLQGFGNTEAFF.

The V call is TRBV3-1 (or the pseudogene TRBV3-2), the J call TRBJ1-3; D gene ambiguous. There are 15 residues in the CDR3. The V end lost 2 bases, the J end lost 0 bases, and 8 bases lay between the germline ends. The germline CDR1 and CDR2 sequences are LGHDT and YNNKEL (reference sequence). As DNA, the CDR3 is TGTGCCAGCAGCCAATACACCGACTCTGGAAACACCATATATTTT. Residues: CASSQYTDSGNTIYF.

The CDR3 region has the DNA TGCGCCAGCAGCTTGGGCGGACTAGCGGGACTCAACGAGCAGTACTTC. This sequence encodes CASSLGGLAGLNEQYF. The chain has TRBV5-1 and TRBJ2-7, with 12 bases matching TRBD2. The germline gives CDR1 SGHRS, CDR2 YFSETQ. CDR3 length: 16 residues. V lost 0 bases and J lost 5; bases outside the gene matches: 6.

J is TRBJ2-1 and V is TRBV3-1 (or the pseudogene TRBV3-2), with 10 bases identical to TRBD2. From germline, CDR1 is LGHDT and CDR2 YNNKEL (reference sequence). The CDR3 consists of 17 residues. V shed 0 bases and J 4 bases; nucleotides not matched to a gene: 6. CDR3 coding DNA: TGTGCCAGCAGCCAAGAACGGGCTAGCGGGAGTTACAATGAGCAGTTCTTC. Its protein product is CASSQERASGSYNEQFF.

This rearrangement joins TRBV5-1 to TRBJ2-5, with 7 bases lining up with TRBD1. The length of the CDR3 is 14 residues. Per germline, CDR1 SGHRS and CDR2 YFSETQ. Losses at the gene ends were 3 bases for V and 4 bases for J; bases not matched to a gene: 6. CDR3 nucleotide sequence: TGCGCCAGCAGCTCGGGGACAGTGGGAGAGACCCAGTACTTC. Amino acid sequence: CASSSGTVGETQYF.

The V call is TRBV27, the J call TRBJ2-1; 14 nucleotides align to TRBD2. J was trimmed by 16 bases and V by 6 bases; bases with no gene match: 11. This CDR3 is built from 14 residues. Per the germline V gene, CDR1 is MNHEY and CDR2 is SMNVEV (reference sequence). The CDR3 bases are TGTGCCAGCAGGATGACTAGCGGGAGGGCAGAGGAATTCTTC. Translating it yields CASRMTSGRAEEFF.